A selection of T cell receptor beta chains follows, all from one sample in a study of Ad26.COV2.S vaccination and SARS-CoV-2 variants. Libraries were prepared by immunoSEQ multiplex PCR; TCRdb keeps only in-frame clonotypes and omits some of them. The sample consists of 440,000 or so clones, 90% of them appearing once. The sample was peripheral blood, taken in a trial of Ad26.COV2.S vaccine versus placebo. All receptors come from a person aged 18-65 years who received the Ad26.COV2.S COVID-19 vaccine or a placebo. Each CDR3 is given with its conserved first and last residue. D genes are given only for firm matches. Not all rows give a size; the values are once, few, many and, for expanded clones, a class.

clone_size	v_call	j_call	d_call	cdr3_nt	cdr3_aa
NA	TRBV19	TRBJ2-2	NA	TGTGCCAGTAGTAGAACAGGGCCGAACACCGGGGAGCTGTTTTTT	CASSRTGPNTGELFF
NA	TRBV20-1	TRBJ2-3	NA	TGCAGTGCTAGTAGTGGGGCTGAGTGGGGTAGCACAGATACGCAGTATTTT	CSASSGAEWGSTDTQYF
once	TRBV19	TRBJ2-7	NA	TGTGCCAGTAGTTATCGGGACGCTGTCACCTACGAGCAGTACTTC	CASSYRDAVTYEQYF
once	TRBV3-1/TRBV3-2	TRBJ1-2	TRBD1	TGTGCCAGCAGCCCCACAGGGGGCTATCTCTATGGCTACACCTTC	CASSPTGGYLYGYTF
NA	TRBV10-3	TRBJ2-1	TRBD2	TGTGCCATCAGTGAGTCGGGGGAAGCGGGAGGCAATGAGCAGTTCTTC	CAISESGEAGGNEQFF
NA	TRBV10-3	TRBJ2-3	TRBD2	TGTGCCATCAGGGCGGGAGAGACCACAGATACGCAGTATTTT	CAIRAGETTDTQYF
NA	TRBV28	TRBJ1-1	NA	TGTGCCAGCAGTCTACAATGGAACACTGAAGCTTTCTTT	CASSLQWNTEAFF
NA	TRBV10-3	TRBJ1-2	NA	TGTGCCATCAGCCCGGGCCTAGCTAACTATGGCTACACCTTC	CAISPGLANYGYTF
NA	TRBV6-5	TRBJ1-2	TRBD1	TGTGCCAGCAACCCCGGGACAGGGCCAAATGGCTACACCTTC	CASNPGTGPNGYTF
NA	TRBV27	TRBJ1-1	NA	TGTGCCAGCAGTTCCCGACCCGAGAGAGCTTTCTTT	CASSSRPERAFF
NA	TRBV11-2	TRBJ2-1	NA	TGTGCCAGCAGGTCCCTTCGAGGGTACAATGAGCAGTTCTTC	CASRSLRGYNEQFF
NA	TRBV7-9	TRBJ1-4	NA	TGTGCCAGCAGCTTAGATGGGGGAAATGAAAAACTGTTTTTT	CASSLDGGNEKLFF
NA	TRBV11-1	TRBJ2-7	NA	TGTGCCAGCAGCTTAAACAGCCTGTACTACGAGCAGTACTTC	CASSLNSLYYEQYF
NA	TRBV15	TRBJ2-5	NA	TGTGCCACCAGCTTTAAGAGGTGGGAGCTGGACGGGGAAGAGACCCAGTACTTC	CATSFKRWELDGEETQYF
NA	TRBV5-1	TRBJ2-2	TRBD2	TGCGCCAGCAGCCTGACTAGCGGGGACACCGGGGAGCTGTTTTTT	CASSLTSGDTGELFF
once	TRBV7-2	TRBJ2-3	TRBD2	TGTGCCAGCAGCCCCTATAGCGGGAGAATGACAGATACGCAGTATTTT	CASSPYSGRMTDTQYF
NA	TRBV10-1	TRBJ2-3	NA	TGCGCCAGCAGTGAGTTGTCAGACCCTAGCACAGATACGCAGTATTTT	CASSELSDPSTDTQYF
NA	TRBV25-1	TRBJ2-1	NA	TGTGCCAGCAGTGTAGGTCTAGCGAGCTACAATGAGCAGTTCTTC	CASSVGLASYNEQFF
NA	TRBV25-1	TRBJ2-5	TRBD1	TGTGCCAGCAGTGGCCAGGGGGCAATTAAGACCCAGTACTTC	CASSGQGAIKTQYF
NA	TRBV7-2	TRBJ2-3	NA	TGTGCCAGCAGCCTGCGGGCGTACACAGATACGCAGTATTTT	CASSLRAYTDTQYF
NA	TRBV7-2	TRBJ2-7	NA	TGTGCCAGCAGCCTCCGGGACCAAAGGGACGAGCAGTACTTC	CASSLRDQRDEQYF
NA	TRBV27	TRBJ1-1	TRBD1	TGTGCCAGCAGTTTCCGGGACAGGGGGAACACTGAAGCTTTCTTT	CASSFRDRGNTEAFF
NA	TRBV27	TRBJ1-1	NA	TGTGCCAGCAGTTTCACCCCAGCGAACACTGAAGCTTTCTTT	CASSFTPANTEAFF
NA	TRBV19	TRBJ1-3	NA	TGTGCCAGTAGTTTCTCTGGAAACACCATATATTTT	CASSFSGNTIYF